One sample yielded the 27 T cell receptor beta chains listed below, sequenced in a study of T cells in Graves' hyperthyroidism and ophthalmopathy. RNA transcripts gave rise to amplified TCR beta CDR3 regions. The HTBI primer set served for first-round RT-PCR of the TCR CDR3. A single record per CDR3 protein comes from TCRdb applying MiXCR to the multiplex PCR reads. In the table there are over 700,000 distinct CDR3 sequences, approximately 40% of which are singletons. Specimen: blood. The receptors come from a woman between 40 and 50 years old with Graves' hyperthyroidism.

The sample holds many counts of this clonotype. The chain carries TRBV19 and TRBJ1-6; D is perhaps TRBD1 (6 bases). This CDR3 comprises 12 residues. Germline values: CDR1 LNHDA, CDR2 SQIVND (reference sequence). V shed 9 bases and J shed 14 bases, with 17 bases lying between them. The CDR3 sequence: CASKARGETLHF. The CDR3, as DNA: TGTGCCAGCAAAGCCAGGGGCGAGACCCTCCACTTT.

This clonotype came up a few times. One junction end does not reproduce the germline sequence, and a read error may be involved. The chain carries TRBV10-3 and TRBJ1-1, with unresolved D. CDR3 length equals 15 residues. Germline CDR1 ENHRY, CDR2 SYGVKD. CDR3 loop: CASSYAGFKNTEAFF. In DNA form, the CDR3 reads TGTGCCAGCAGTTACGCGGGGTTCAAGAACACTGAAGCTTTCTTT.

In this sample, this clonotype turned up many times. The chain is built from TRBV4-3 and TRBJ1-5; TRBD1 agrees at 7 bases. Germline values: CDR1 LGHNA, CDR2 YSLEER. The trim removed 3 bases at V and 6 bases at J, leaving 8 bases unmatched. The CDR3 covers 15 residues. Written as DNA, the CDR3 is TGCGCCAGCAGCCACGCCGTAGGGGGCGGTCAGCCCCAGCATTTT. The encoded protein is CASSHAVGGGQPQHF.

The chain has TRBV11-2 and TRBJ1-6; TRBD1 is a possible D gene (6 bases). Per the germline V gene, CDR1 is SGHAT and CDR2 is FQNNGV. The germline V and J ends were trimmed by 5 bases and 9 bases, with 17 bases remaining between them. This CDR3 contains 15 residues. The CDR3 loop is CASSIIQGLGSPLHF. In nucleotides, the CDR3 is TGTGCCAGCAGCATTATACAGGGCCTGGGTTCACCCCTCCACTTT.

This clonotype was recorded a few times. The chain has TRBV24-1 and TRBJ1-3, with D unclear. Germline V lookup: CDR1 KGHDR, CDR2 SFDVKD. The V and J ends lost 7 bases and 0 bases respectively, with 3 bases between them. The CDR3 extends over 12 amino acids. The CDR3 reads CATRGSGNTIYF. In DNA, the CDR3 is TGTGCCACCAGGGGCTCTGGAAACACCATATATTTT.

This clonotype was observed a few times. The chain is built from TRBV29-1 and TRBJ1-1; D is unresolved. This CDR3 region has 14 residues. From germline, CDR1 is SQVTM and CDR2 ANQGSEA. V lost 5 bases, J lost 2 bases, and 15 bases lay in between. The CDR3 reads CSVNAAGLNTEAFF. CDR3 DNA: TGCAGCGTTAACGCGGCAGGACTTAACACTGAAGCTTTCTTT. Supplemented by reference TRBV29-1 and TRBJ1-1, the full variable domain reads SAVISQKPSRDICQRGTSLTIQCQVDSQVTMMFWYRQQPGQSLTLIATANQGSEATYESGFVIDKFPISRPNLTFSTLTVSNMSPEDSSIYLCSVNAAGLNTEAFFGQGTRLTVV.

The chain recombines TRBV4-2 with TRBJ1-5, with 7 bases matching TRBD1. The CDR3 loop spans 16 amino acids. Germline CDR1 reads LGHNA; CDR2 reads YNFKEQ. V dropped 4 bases and J dropped 4; count of bases not matched to a gene: 10. The DNA for the CDR3 is TGTGCCAGCAGCCCGTTTACGGGACAGCCTAATCAGCCCCAGCATTTT. Its protein product is CASSPFTGQPNQPQHF.

The CDR3 DNA sequence: TGTGCCGCCGGGGCATCGTACGAGCAGTACTTC. Protein product: CAAGASYEQYF. V gene TRBV7-9 combines with J gene TRBJ2-7, with D possibly being TRBD1 or TRBD2 (5 bases each). The CDR3 totals 11 residues. CDR1 SEHNR and CDR2 FQNEAQ come from the germline V gene (reference sequence). Trimming took 11 bases from V and 4 from J, leaving 12 bases between them.

This chain connects TRBV29-1 to TRBJ2-7, with 9 positions matching TRBD1. Per germline, CDR1 SQVTM and CDR2 ANQGSEA. V dropped 2 bases and J dropped 1; count of bases not matched to a gene: 3. The CDR3 runs to 14 residues. The CDR3 DNA is TGCAGCGTTGAAAGTGGGACAGGGTCCTACGAGCAGTACTTC. This gives the protein CSVESGTGSYEQYF.

This clonotype was recorded many times. The chain recombines TRBV13 with TRBJ1-2; D gene unclear. V was shortened by 0 bases and J by 0 bases, with 8 bases between the two germline ends. There are 15 residues in the CDR3. Germline V lookup: CDR1 PRHDT, CDR2 FYEKMQ (reference sequence). This CDR3 is CASSLGGSPNYGYTF. CDR3 DNA: TGTGCCAGCAGCTTAGGCGGCAGTCCTAACTATGGCTACACCTTC.

The J gene is TRBJ1-1, the V gene TRBV29-1; 7 bases are shared with TRBD1. The germline CDR1 and CDR2 sequences are SQVTM and ANQGSEA. The CDR3 spans 15 residues. Unmatched junction bases numbered 12, after V lost 8 bases and J lost 0 bases. The CDR3 sequence is CSIRGGGGMNTEAFF. CDR3 DNA: TGCAGCATCAGAGGAGGGGGCGGAATGAACACTGAAGCTTTCTTT.

In its sample, this clonotype was seen a few times. The chain uses TRBV5-1 and TRBJ2-2; 7 positions agree with TRBD2. This CDR3 is built from 14 residues. V lost 5 bases to trimming and J lost 6 bases; unmatched junction nucleotides: 7. The germline V gene encodes CDR1 SGHRS and CDR2 YFSETQ. CDR3 nucleotides: TGCGCCAGCAGAAGCTGGGGAGGGGCCGGGGAGCTGTTTTTT. Translating it yields CASRSWGGAGELFF.

In its sample, this clonotype was seen a few times. This sequence joins TRBV12-3 or TRBV12-4 and TRBJ2-7; no clear D gene. The CDR3 has 13 residues. The V end lost 2 bases, the J end lost 4 bases, and 9 bases lay between the germline ends. CDR3: CASSLSPKYEQYF. The CDR3 coding sequence is TGTGCCAGCAGTTTATCCCCTAAATACGAGCAGTACTTC.

This clonotype was found many times. The rearrangement links TRBV12-3 or TRBV12-4 to TRBJ1-2; 10 positions agree with TRBD1. V was clipped by 7 bases and J by 10 bases; unmatched bases: 9. The CDR3 consists of 13 residues. The CDR3 DNA follows: TGTGCCAGCACCGGGACAGGGGCCCCAACCTACACCTTC. Amino acids: CASTGTGAPTYTF.

The genes are TRBV20-1 and TRBJ2-7; D is uncertain. Per the germline V gene, CDR1 is DFQATT and CDR2 is SNEGSKA (reference sequence). The CDR3 is 14 residues long. Trimming shortened V by 0 bases and J by 2 bases, and 11 bases separated the two germline ends. The CDR3 region has the DNA TGCAGTGCTAGAGATTGGGGATCGACCTACGAGCAGTACTTC. Amino acids: CSARDWGSTYEQYF.

This chain connects TRBV5-6 to TRBJ2-5; the match to TRBD2 covers 7 bases. Looked up from germline, CDR1 is SGHDT and CDR2 is YYEEEE. Trimming removed 2 bases from V and 0 bases from J; junction bases left unmatched: 4. This CDR3 has 15 residues. The CDR3 nucleotides are TGTGCCAGCAGCTTCGGACGGGAGGACCAAGAGACCCAGTACTTC. Its protein product is CASSFGREDQETQYF. The complete variable domain, with remaining parts taken from reference TRBV5-6 and TRBJ2-5, reads DAGVTQSPTHLIKTRGQQVTLRCSPKSGHDTVSWYQQALGQGPQFIFQYYEEEERQRGNFPDRFSGHQFPNYSSELNVNALLLGDSALYLCASSFGREDQETQYFGPGTRLLVL.

This clonotype was counted ten times or more. The chain combines TRBV19 with TRBJ1-1; no definite D call. The V and J ends lost 3 bases and 5 bases respectively, with 10 bases between them. This CDR3 has 13 residues. Per the germline V gene, CDR1 is LNHDA and CDR2 is SQIVND (reference sequence). The CDR3 loop is CASSIARGTEAFF. CDR3 nucleotide sequence: TGTGCCAGTAGTATCGCTCGGGGTACTGAAGCTTTCTTT.

The CDR3 sequence is CSLGLAGAEQYF. CDR3 nucleotides: TGCAGCCTCGGACTAGCGGGAGCCGAGCAGTACTTC. The V gene is TRBV20-1, the J gene TRBJ2-7; 13 nucleotides align to TRBD2. Germline CDR1 reads DFQATT; CDR2 reads SNEGSKA (reference sequence). The CDR3 extends over 12 amino acids.

The chain links TRBV7-9 to TRBJ2-7; 10 bases line up with TRBD2. CDR1 is SEHNR and CDR2 is FQNEAQ in the germline V gene (reference sequence). Losses at the gene ends were 5 bases for V and 3 bases for J; bases not matched to a gene: 13. This CDR3 is built from 17 residues. In DNA form, the CDR3 reads TGTGCCAGCAGCACTACTAGCGGGACCTACACCAACTACGAGCAGTACTTC. This translates into CASSTTSGTYTNYEQYF.

J is TRBJ1-4 and V is TRBV19; D call uncertain. Trimming left V 9 bases short and J 6 bases short, with 17 bases between. Germline V gene sequence: CDR1 LNHDA, CDR2 SQIVND (reference sequence). The CDR3 runs to 14 residues. The CDR3 is CASQDGSNDEKLFF. CDR3 coding DNA: TGTGCCAGCCAGGACGGCTCCAACGATGAAAAACTGTTTTTT. Supplemented by reference TRBV19 and TRBJ1-4, the full variable domain reads DGGITQSPKYLFRKEGQNVTLSCEQNLNHDAMYWYRQDPGQGLRLIYYSQIVNDFQKGDIAEGYSVSREKKESFPLTVTSAQKNPTAFYLCASQDGSNDEKLFFGSGTQLSVL.

CDR3 region: CSAGVTGQGLQSPQHF. CDR3 nucleotides: TGCAGTGCTGGAGTAACGGGACAGGGGCTTCAATCGCCCCAGCATTTT. The V and J genes are TRBV20-1 and TRBJ1-5; TRBD1 matches at 10 bases. Per germline, CDR1 DFQATT and CDR2 SNEGSKA (reference sequence). The V gene end was trimmed by 5 bases and the J gene end by 9 bases; junction bases not matched to a gene: 16. The CDR3 is made up of 16 amino acids.

This clonotype came up a few times. The CDR3: CSVTGSANYGYTF. In DNA form, the CDR3 reads TGCAGTGTGACAGGGTCGGCCAACTATGGCTACACCTTC. The V call is TRBV20-1, the J call TRBJ1-2; 7 nucleotides match TRBD1. J was trimmed by 2 bases and V by 7 bases; bases with no gene match: 7. Germline CDR1 and CDR2: DFQATT and SNEGSKA (reference sequence). CDR3 length: 13 residues.

The rearrangement uses TRBV28 and TRBJ1-2; D gene unclear. V lost 3 bases and J 4 bases, leaving 6 bases between the germline ends. Germline CDR1 is MDHEN and CDR2 is SYDVKM. The CDR3 sequence is 12 residues long. The CDR3 region has the DNA TGTGCCAGCAGTTTTCAGAGCTATGGCTACACCTTC. This encodes CASSFQSYGYTF.

CDR3 amino acids: CASSLDYGGGIQETQYF. CDR3 bases: TGTGCCAGCAGCTTAGATTATGGCGGGGGGATCCAAGAGACCCAGTACTTC. This chain links TRBV7-2 with TRBJ2-5; 8 bases are shared with TRBD2. The CDR3 is 17 residues long. J gave up 1 base and V 1 base, and 8 bases lay outside the gene matches. From germline, CDR1 is SGHTA and CDR2 FQGNSA.

This clonotype was counted between two and nine times. This chain links TRBV20-1 with TRBJ1-2; D uncertain. The CDR3 sequence is 14 residues long. Germline CDR1 is DFQATT and CDR2 is SNEGSKA (reference sequence). Trimming shortened V by 0 bases and J by 4 bases, and 12 bases separated the two germline ends. CDR3 nucleotides: TGCAGTGCTAGAGATCAGTGGGCCCCCTATGGCTACACCTTC. Its translation: CSARDQWAPYGYTF.

The rearrangement joins TRBV20-1 to TRBJ2-5; the D gene is possibly TRBD2 (6 bases). V was trimmed by 8 bases and J by 2 bases, leaving 12 bases between them. The germline V gene encodes CDR1 DFQATT and CDR2 SNEGSKA (reference sequence). This CDR3 has 12 amino acids. The CDR3 here is CSTPGLQETQYF. CDR3 nucleotide sequence: TGCAGTACACCGGGACTTCAAGAGACCCAGTACTTC.

V usage is TRBV4-3 and J usage is TRBJ1-5, with TRBD1 as a possible D gene (6 bases). Germline V CDR1 and CDR2: LGHNA, YSLEER. V lost 0 bases, J lost 11 bases, and 11 bases lay in between. The CDR3 runs to 13 residues. The CDR3: CASSQDWGAAQHF. CDR3 in DNA: TGCGCCAGCAGCCAAGATTGGGGGGCAGCCCAGCATTTT.